Presented here are 12 T cell receptor beta chains from one specimen sequenced in a study of graft-versus-host responses after intestinal transplantation. The assay was immunoSEQ multiplex PCR, and TCRdb's table has in-frame clones only and misses some. Among 90,000 to 100,000 clones listed, about 82% were seen once. The sample consisted of PBMCs, taken 255 days after intestinal transplant. These receptors originate from a human patient who received an intestinal transplant, so some T cells may come from the graft donor.

This chain connects TRBV9 to TRBJ2-7, with D maybe TRBD1 (6 bases). This CDR3 has 14 residues. Between the trimmed V and J ends, which lost 4 bases and 2 bases, there was a span of 13 bases. CDR1 is SGDLS, CDR2 YYNGEE, per germline. CDR3 loop: CASSPRQVPYEQYF. The CDR3 nucleotides read TGTGCCAGCAGCCCTAGACAGGTCCCCTACGAGCAGTACTTC.

The CDR3 nucleotides read TGTGCCAGCAGCCAAGACAACTACGAGCAGTACTTC. This translates into CASSQDNYEQYF. The chain couples TRBV4-2 to TRBJ2-7; D is unclear. The germline V gene has CDR1 LGHNA and CDR2 YNFKEQ. The CDR3 covers 12 residues. The V end was cut by 0 bases, the J end by 3 bases, with 3 bases between.

The chain has TRBV7-3 and TRBJ1-1; D remains ambiguous. The V gene lost 1 base and the J gene lost 1 base, with 13 bases spanning the gap. The CDR3 consists of 16 residues. The V gene's germline CDR1 is SGHTA and CDR2 FQGTGA. DNA of the CDR3: TGTGCCAGCAGCTTAAAACCGCGTGCGGAGAACACTGAAGCTTTCTTT. Translated, it gives CASSLKPRAENTEAFF. The whole variable domain, remainder taken from reference TRBV7-3 and TRBJ1-1, is GAGVSQTPSNKVTEKGKYVELRCDPISGHTALYWYRQSLGQGPEFLIYFQGTGAADDSGLPNDRFFAVRPEGSVSTLKIQRTERGDSAVYLCASSLKPRAENTEAFFGQGTRLTVV.

CDR3 sequence (DNA): TGTGCCAGCAGTTTGCGAGGGGGCCGCACAGATACGCAGTATTTT. This translates into CASSLRGGRTDTQYF. The chain has TRBV27 and TRBJ2-3; 7 positions agree with TRBD1. V lost 3 bases to trimming and J lost 1 base; unmatched junction nucleotides: 4. The germline V gene has CDR1 MNHEY and CDR2 SMNVEV (reference sequence). The CDR3 contains 15 residues.

The CDR3 DNA sequence: TGTGCCAGCAGCTCTCTAGGAATGGGACACTCTCCCGGGCCATTCTACGAGCAGTACGTC. Its translation is CASSSLGMGHSPGPFYEQYV. The rearrangement uses TRBV7-3 and TRBJ2-7; tentative D call: TRBD1 (6 bases). CDR1 is SGHTA, CDR2 FQGTGA, per germline. The CDR3 has 20 amino acids. Between the trimmed V and J ends, which lost 4 bases and 3 bases, there was a span of 31 bases.

The chain has TRBV30 and TRBJ2-5, with 7 bases aligning to TRBD1. The CDR3 contains 15 residues. With 1 base clipped from V and 3 bases from J, the junction kept 8 bases outside the gene matches. Germline V lookup: CDR1 GTSNPN, CDR2 SVGIG (reference sequence). CDR3 DNA sequence: TGTGCCTGGAGTGCCGGGACAGTGGATAAAGAGACCCAGTACTTC. Encoded protein: CAWSAGTVDKETQYF.

DNA of the CDR3: TGTGCCAACAACGGGGGGGCCCAAGAGACCCAGTACTTC. Amino acids: CANNGGAQETQYF. The chain links TRBV19 to TRBJ2-5; TRBD2 agrees at 8 bases. CDR3 length: 13 amino acids. V shed 10 bases and J 1 base; nucleotides not matched to a gene: 5. Germline CDR1 reads LNHDA; CDR2 reads SQIVND (reference sequence).

This clone was counted a single time. J is TRBJ1-2 and V is TRBV7-9, with D hard to call. This CDR3 is built from 16 residues. The germline CDR1 and CDR2 sequences are SEHNR and FQNEAQ (reference sequence). Trimming pared 5 bases from V and 2 bases from J, leaving 18 bases between. CDR3 region: CASSKGAQDANYGYTF. The CDR3 DNA follows: TGTGCCAGCAGCAAGGGTGCCCAGGACGCGAACTATGGCTACACCTTC.

The chain uses TRBV28 and TRBJ2-7, with 10 nucleotides matching TRBD1. The junction had 11 bases not matched to a gene; V was cut back by 7 bases and J by 5 bases. Germline CDR1 is MDHEN and CDR2 is SYDVKM. The CDR3 is 15 residues long. CDR3 nucleotides: TGTGCCAGCACCACTGGGGGACAGGGGTTACACGAGCAGTACTTC. It codes for CASTTGGQGLHEQYF.

This CDR3 reads CASSLRTNFNYGYTF. DNA for the CDR3: TGTGCCAGTAGTCTAAGGACAAATTTCAACTATGGCTACACCTTC. J is TRBJ1-2 and V is TRBV19; a possible D gene is TRBD1 (5 bases). V lost 5 bases, J lost 2 bases, and 15 bases lay in between. Germline lookup yields CDR1 LNHDA and CDR2 SQIVND (reference sequence). The CDR3 has 15 amino acids.

This clone was detected only once. The V call is TRBV20-1, the J call TRBJ1-1; D might be TRBD1 (5 bases). The CDR3 sequence is 11 residues long. The germline V gene has CDR1 DFQATT and CDR2 SNEGSKA (reference sequence). The ends were cut back, 8 bases at V and 5 bases at J, with 12 bases in the middle. The CDR3 DNA sequence: TGCAGTCAACCGTACAGGACTGAAGCTTTCTTT. It yields the protein CSQPYRTEAFF.

The chain is built from TRBV6-1 and TRBJ1-2; D is unclear. The CDR3 spans 13 residues. Germline V CDR1 and CDR2: MNHNS, SASEGT. Trimming stripped 1 base from V and 2 bases from J, with 5 bases between. In nucleotides, the CDR3 is TGTGCCAGCAGTGAAGAAATGAACTATGGCTACACCTTC. It codes for CASSEEMNYGYTF.